This TCR beta chain was identified in a study of blood T cell repertoires in COVID-19. V lost 3 bases and J lost 3; bases outside the gene matches: 9. Germline CDR1 SGHRS, CDR2 YFSETQ. This CDR3 is built from 18 residues. In its sample, this clone was seen once. Assay used: immunoSEQ multiplex PCR; TCRdb lists only in-frame clones, some missing. The sample consists of 130,000 to 150,000 clones, about 89% of them appearing once. Sequencing was performed on peripheral blood. This chain connects TRBV5-1 to TRBJ2-1, with TRBD2 matching over 13 bases. The source is a man older than 75 with acute or convalescent COVID-19. The CDR3 sequence is CASSSTSGRSTVYNEQFF. For the CDR3, the DNA is TGCGCCAGCAGCTCGACTAGCGGGAGGTCAACGGTCTACAATGAGCAGTTCTTC.